Below are 2 T cell receptor beta chains sequenced from a single sample in a study of graft-versus-host responses after intestinal transplantation (TCRdb year 2021). The method behind the library was the immunoSEQ multiplex PCR assay. As stored in TCRdb, this immuneACCESS dataset retains in-frame rearrangements with V and J assigned. A fraction of the clones does not appear; measured against another copy, unresolved V genes explain less than half of the discrepancy, and the remainder lacks a known reason. The sample table holds about 47,000 clones, of which about 95% were seen once. 1.5% to 2% of the sample lies in the top ten. The sample was PBMCs, taken about 350 days after intestinal transplant. These receptors were collected from a human patient who received an intestinal transplant, so some T cells may come from the graft donor.

The chain links TRBV19 to TRBJ2-2; TRBD2 aligns across 11 bases. CDR3 length: 15 residues. Germline CDR1 is LNHDA and CDR2 is SQIVND (reference sequence). V lost 3 bases and J lost 5; bases outside the gene matches: 2. Here the CDR3 DNA reads TGTGCCAGTAGTATCCGGACTAGCGGGACCGGGGAGCTGTTTTTT. This codes for CASSIRTSGTGELFF. Full variable domain (rest looked up from reference TRBV19 and TRBJ2-2): DGGITQSPKYLFRKEGQNVTLSCEQNLNHDAMYWYRQDPGQGLRLIYYSQIVNDFQKGDIAEGYSVSREKKESFPLTVTSAQKNPTAFYLCASSIRTSGTGELFFGEGSRLTVL.

The chain couples TRBV6-5 to TRBJ1-1; 8 nucleotides align to TRBD1. This CDR3 comprises 13 residues. Germline CDR1 MNHEY, CDR2 SVGAGI. V lost 2 bases to trimming and J lost 8 bases; unmatched junction nucleotides: 4. The CDR3 here is CASSYGGTGEAFF. CDR3 in DNA: TGTGCCAGCAGTTACGGGGGGACAGGCGAAGCTTTCTTT.